Following are 5 T cell receptor beta chains from one sample sequenced in a study of beta chain features in type 1 diabetes. Sequenced material consisted of expressed TCRB transcripts (all of the isolated RNA was reverse transcribed). Using immunoSEQ multiplex PCR, the repertoire was profiled, and TCRdb retains in-frame clones only, with some absent. The top ten hold 5.5% to 7.5% of the sample, which has hundreds of thousands of clones, around 15% seen once. The sample was central memory CD4+ T cells from blood. Receptor source: a man aged 25-40 years in good health.

The gene calls are TRBV9 and TRBJ2-1, with TRBD1 matching 10 bases. This CDR3 spans 19 amino acids. V lost 0 bases, J lost 0 bases, and 9 bases stayed unmatched. Germline values: CDR1 SGDLS, CDR2 YYNGEE. CDR3 residues: CASSVAGGGQGISYNEQFF. The CDR3 coding sequence is TGTGCCAGCAGCGTAGCTGGGGGGGGACAGGGGATCTCCTACAATGAGCAGTTCTTC.

This clone was observed a few times. Other DNA sequences in this sample translate to the same CDR3. V is TRBV19 and J is TRBJ2-1; TRBD2 matches at 12 bases. Germline V gives CDR1 LNHDA, CDR2 SQIVND (reference sequence). The J segment lost 4 bases and the V segment lost 6 bases, leaving 7 bases of the junction unmatched. The CDR3 runs 16 residues. The CDR3 reads CASSPRGTSGYNEQFF. The CDR3 DNA reads TGTGCCAGTAGCCCAAGGGGGACTAGCGGGTACAATGAGCAGTTCTTC. Filled out from reference TRBV19 and TRBJ2-1, the complete variable domain reads DGGITQSPKYLFRKEGQNVTLSCEQNLNHDAMYWYRQDPGQGLRLIYYSQIVNDFQKGDIAEGYSVSREKKESFPLTVTSAQKNPTAFYLCASSPRGTSGYNEQFFGPGTRLTVL.

This clone was counted between two and nine times. This may be a read error: a much more frequent sequence differs by one nucleotide. The same CDR3 arises from other DNA sequences in this sample as well. The V call is TRBV7-9, the J call TRBJ2-3; D is ambiguous. Germline lookup yields CDR1 SEHNR and CDR2 FQNEAQ (reference sequence). Trimming pared 1 base from V and 3 bases from J, leaving 2 bases between. There are 12 residues in the CDR3. This CDR3 is CASSLDTDTQYF. As DNA, the CDR3 is TGTGCCAGCAGCTTAGATACAGATACGCAGTATTTT.

This clone was picked up a small number of times. This chain connects TRBV6-1 to TRBJ1-2; D remains unclear. Deletions cut 3 bases from V and 2 bases from J, with 7 bases between. Germline assignment: CDR1 MNHNS and CDR2 SASEGT. The CDR3 is 13 residues long. The CDR3 bases are TGTGCCAGCAGTGACTATCGAAACTATGGCTACACCTTC. Residues: CASSDYRNYGYTF.

This clone showed up just a few times. This chain links TRBV9 with TRBJ1-2, with 7 bases fitting TRBD1. The J segment lost 6 bases and the V segment lost 0 bases, leaving 14 bases of the junction unmatched. Germline V gene sequence: CDR1 SGDLS, CDR2 YYNGEE. The CDR3 has 17 amino acids. CDR3 protein: CASSVDPQNRGRDGYTF. The CDR3 coding sequence is TGTGCCAGCAGCGTAGATCCCCAGAACAGGGGAAGGGATGGCTACACCTTC.